Below, 32 T cell receptor beta chains from the same sample are listed, as sequenced in a study of cytomegalovirus exposure and HLA in healthy donors. The assay was immunoSEQ multiplex PCR, and TCRdb's table has in-frame clones only and misses some. The table has over 250,000 clones, just over 85% seen once; the top ten hold 1%. Sequences were obtained from PBMCs. The receptor source for this set is a woman aged 18-29 years in good health and CMV-seronegative.

A few counts support this clone. V gene TRBV7-2 combines with J gene TRBJ1-5; the match to TRBD1 covers 9 bases. Germline-derived CDR1 and CDR2 are SGHTA and FQGNSA. J lost 4 bases, V lost 4 bases, and 5 bases had no gene match. The CDR3 is made up of 15 amino acids. CDR3 in amino acids: CASSSDRGWNQPQHF. For the CDR3, the DNA is TGTGCCAGCAGCTCGGACAGGGGTTGGAATCAGCCCCAGCATTTT.

This clone was counted only a few times. The chain joins TRBV30 to TRBJ1-6; TRBD1 matches 12 bases. This CDR3 comprises 16 residues. CDR1 is GTSNPN and CDR2 is SVGIG in the germline V gene (reference sequence). Trimming took 5 bases from V and 8 from J; bases not matched to a gene: 10. The CDR3 DNA is TGTGCCTGGGCCGGGACAGGGGGCTTCAGGGATTCACCCCTCCACTTT. Translation gives CAWAGTGGFRDSPLHF.

The DNA for the CDR3 is TGCAGCGTTTCGGGACTAGCGGGAGTTAGTGAGCAGTACTTC. Residues: CSVSGLAGVSEQYF. V and J are TRBV29-1 and TRBJ2-7; TRBD2 agrees at 14 bases. CDR1 and CDR2 (germline): SQVTM, ANQGSEA. Trimming cost V 5 bases and J 7 bases; bases outside gene matches: 7. This CDR3 region has 14 residues.

The chain uses TRBV27 and TRBJ2-4, with 12 bases that match TRBD2. J was trimmed by 7 bases and V by 4 bases; bases with no gene match: 2. Looked up from germline, CDR1 is MNHEY and CDR2 is SMNVEV (reference sequence). This CDR3 region has 14 residues. The chain's CDR3 is CASSWTSGTNIQYF. For the CDR3, the DNA is TGTGCCAGCAGTTGGACTAGCGGGACTAACATTCAGTACTTC.

The chain combines TRBV28 with TRBJ1-2; D unresolved. The CDR3 runs 15 residues. Germline values: CDR1 MDHEN, CDR2 SYDVKM. Trimming took off 6 bases at V and 0 bases at J, with 14 bases between the two ends. CDR3: CASSLRAISNYGYTF. The CDR3 nucleotides read TGTGCCAGCAGCCTGCGGGCGATCTCTAACTATGGCTACACCTTC.

The CDR3 loop reads CASSLGTSGRDTQYF. Here the CDR3 DNA reads TGTGCCAGCAGCTTAGGGACTAGCGGGAGGGATACGCAGTATTTT. The chain recombines TRBV11-3 with TRBJ2-3, with 14 bases identical to TRBD2. This CDR3 is 15 amino acids long. Germline CDR1 is SGHNT and CDR2 is YENEEA. V lost 1 base, J lost 6 bases, and 0 bases stayed unmatched.

The chain links TRBV6-5 to TRBJ1-5; D possibly corresponds to TRBD1 (5 bases). Germline V gives CDR1 MNHEY, CDR2 SVGAGI. V was pared by 2 bases and J by 7 bases, with 15 bases between. The CDR3 runs 15 residues. The CDR3 DNA is TGTGCCAGCAGTTACAAGTATAGGGGCGGCCAGCCCCAGCATTTT. It specifies CASSYKYRGGQPQHF.

J is TRBJ2-1 and V is TRBV5-1, with D possibly matching TRBD2 (5 bases). The CDR3 is 14 residues long. V was trimmed by 1 base and J by 7 bases, leaving 12 bases between them. From germline, CDR1 is SGHRS and CDR2 YFSETQ. DNA of the CDR3: TGCGCCAGCAGCTTGTGGGAGCACCGAAATGAGCAGTTCTTC. Translating gives CASSLWEHRNEQFF. Using reference TRBV5-1 and TRBJ2-1 for the parts outside the CDR3, the full variable domain is KAGVTQTPRYLIKTRGQQVTLSCSPISGHRSVSWYQQTPGQGLQFLFEYFSETQRNKGNFPGRFSGRQFSNSRSEMNVSTLELGDSALYLCASSLWEHRNEQFFGPGTRLTVL.

The chain carries TRBV5-1 and TRBJ1-5; D gene unclear. Germline V lookup: CDR1 SGHRS, CDR2 YFSETQ. This CDR3 has 15 amino acids. V lost 1 base to trimming and J lost 0 bases, with 8 bases between them. CDR3 protein: CASSLLPDSNQPQHF. CDR3 DNA sequence: TGCGCCAGCAGCTTGCTTCCAGATAGCAATCAGCCCCAGCATTTT.

The chain is built from TRBV7-9 and TRBJ2-7, with D perhaps TRBD2 (6 bases). CDR1 and CDR2 (germline): SEHNR, FQNEAQ (reference sequence). The ends were cut back, 7 bases at V and 2 bases at J, with 18 bases in the middle. The CDR3 runs 15 residues. CDR3 DNA sequence: TGTGCCAGCACCCTAGGAGGGACCCTCACCTACGAGCAGTACTTC. Its protein product is CASTLGGTLTYEQYF. The full variable domain, in which reference TRBV7-9 and TRBJ2-7 provide the parts outside the CDR3, is DTGVSQNPRHKITKRGQNVTFRCDPISEHNRLYWYRQTLGQGPEFLTYFQNEAQLEKSRLLSDRFSAERPKGSFSTLEIQRTEQGDSAMYLCASTLGGTLTYEQYFGPGTRLTVT.

This rearrangement joins TRBV7-7 to TRBJ2-1; 11 positions match TRBD2. This CDR3 is built from 15 residues. After removal of 6 bases from V and 6 bases from J, the junction contained 7 bases not matched to a gene. CDR1 and CDR2 (germline): SSHAT, FNYEAQ (reference sequence). CDR3 residues: CASSSLAGVGNEQFF. CDR3 nucleotide sequence: TGTGCCAGCAGTTCACTAGCGGGAGTCGGCAATGAGCAGTTCTTC.

CDR3 bases: TGTGCTAGTGGTTTAACTAGGGACAGTCTCTACAATGAGCAGTTCTTC. As protein: CASGLTRDSLYNEQFF. This chain links TRBV12-5 with TRBJ2-1, with 7 positions matching TRBD1. V shed 3 bases, J shed 3 bases, and the junction held 8 bases outside the gene matches. CDR3 size: 16 residues. The germline V gene has CDR1 LGHNT and CDR2 FRNRAP.

The V and J genes are TRBV6-5 and TRBJ1-5; D remains ambiguous. V was trimmed by 6 bases and J by 5 bases, leaving 17 bases between them. Per germline, CDR1 MNHEY and CDR2 SVGAGI. This CDR3 is 15 amino acids long. Here the CDR3 DNA reads TGTGCCAGCAGAGGACTGGGCCCAATCCATCAGCCCCAGCATTTT. It yields the protein CASRGLGPIHQPQHF.

In its sample, this clone was seen a few times. The genes are TRBV7-9 and TRBJ1-2; 7 positions match TRBD1. V was clipped by 5 bases and J by 3 bases; unmatched bases: 12. The CDR3 consists of 16 residues. Germline-derived CDR1 and CDR2 are SEHNR and FQNEAQ (reference sequence). In DNA, the CDR3 is TGTGCCAGCAGCCCCCGGACAGGCTCGACGGACTATGGCTACACCTTC. This codes for CASSPRTGSTDYGYTF.

The CDR3 is CASSRQGITYEQYF. The DNA for the CDR3 is TGTGCCAGCAGCCGACAGGGAATCACCTACGAGCAGTACTTC. The chain is built from TRBV11-3 and TRBJ2-7; TRBD1 agrees at 7 bases. CDR1 and CDR2 from the germline V gene are SGHNT and YENEEA. There are 14 residues in the CDR3. V was pared by 5 bases and J by 2 bases, with 6 bases of the junction left unmatched.

This clone occurred a few times. The chain couples TRBV30 to TRBJ1-4; D gene unclear. Looked up from germline, CDR1 is GTSNPN and CDR2 is SVGIG (reference sequence). Trimming took off 4 bases at V and 4 bases at J, with 10 bases between the two ends. CDR3 size: 13 residues. The CDR3, as DNA: TGTGCCTGGAAGAGGGCGAGTAATGAAAAACTGTTTTTT. This gives the protein CAWKRASNEKLFF.

This chain joins TRBV11-2 and TRBJ2-7, with TRBD2 matching 10 bases. CDR1 SGHAT and CDR2 FQNNGV come from the germline V gene. V was pared by 8 bases and J by 7 bases, with 8 bases of the junction left unmatched. This CDR3 has 13 residues. For the CDR3, the DNA is TGTGCCAGCCTTAATAGCGGGAGGCGGGAGCAGTACTTC. Amino acid sequence: CASLNSGRREQYF.

The V gene is TRBV30, the J gene TRBJ1-5; D is possibly TRBD1 (5 bases). The CDR3 consists of 17 residues. V was shortened by 0 bases and J by 2 bases, with 17 bases between the two germline ends. Germline V lookup: CDR1 GTSNPN, CDR2 SVGIG (reference sequence). For the CDR3, the DNA is TGTGCCTGGAGTGTACTGGGAGGGGTTGGAGGCAATCAGCCCCAGCATTTT. It codes for CAWSVLGGVGGNQPQHF.

The genes are TRBV5-1 and TRBJ1-1; D unclear. Germline V gene lookup returns CDR1 SGHRS and CDR2 YFSETQ. The V end was cut by 3 bases, the J end by 4 bases, with 25 bases between. This CDR3 is built from 18 residues. CDR3 sequence (DNA): TGCGCCAGCAGCTCATCGGACTGGTTCCTTCAGAAGGGCACTGAAGCTTTCTTT. Amino acids: CASSSSDWFLQKGTEAFF. Filled out from reference TRBV5-1 and TRBJ1-1, the complete variable domain reads KAGVTQTPRYLIKTRGQQVTLSCSPISGHRSVSWYQQTPGQGLQFLFEYFSETQRNKGNFPGRFSGRQFSNSRSEMNVSTLELGDSALYLCASSSSDWFLQKGTEAFFGQGTRLTVV.

Here the CDR3 DNA reads TGTGCCAGCAGCTCCGGGACAGGGGATGGCTACACCTTC. Protein product: CASSSGTGDGYTF. V is TRBV6-5 and J is TRBJ1-2; 10 nucleotides agree with TRBD1. V lost 6 bases to trimming and J lost 6 bases; unmatched junction nucleotides: 4. CDR3 length: 13 amino acids. The germline V gene encodes CDR1 MNHEY and CDR2 SVGAGI.

The rearrangement joins TRBV6-5 to TRBJ2-1; the match to TRBD2 covers 8 bases. The CDR3 sequence is 15 residues long. Germline V CDR1 and CDR2: MNHEY, SVGAGI. V lost 2 bases to trimming and J lost 7 bases; unmatched junction nucleotides: 7. In nucleotides, the CDR3 is TGTGCCAGCAGTTACGAGGGACTAGTAAGTAATGAGCAGTTCTTC. It is translated as CASSYEGLVSNEQFF.

The V and J genes are TRBV6-1 and TRBJ2-1; tentatively, D is TRBD1 (7 bases). Germline V gene lookup returns CDR1 MNHNS and CDR2 SASEGT. CDR3 size: 16 residues. V was trimmed by 4 bases and J by 3 bases, leaving 16 bases between them. CDR3 coding DNA: TGTGCCAGCAGTGCTCGGGGGCCAGGGGGCTACAATGAGCAGTTCTTC. Amino acids: CASSARGPGGYNEQFF.

The chain carries TRBV19 and TRBJ2-3; the match to TRBD2 covers 11 bases. The CDR3 covers 16 residues. V shed 0 bases and J 2 bases; nucleotides not matched to a gene: 1. Germline CDR1 is LNHDA and CDR2 is SQIVND (reference sequence). The CDR3 protein is CASSIETSGITDTQYF. The CDR3 DNA reads TGTGCCAGTAGTATAGAGACTAGCGGGATCACAGATACGCAGTATTTT.

V is TRBV5-6 and J is TRBJ1-6, with D perhaps matching TRBD1 (6 bases). The germline V gene has CDR1 SGHDT and CDR2 YYEEEE. The length of the CDR3 is 18 residues. The V gene lost 0 bases and the J gene lost 6 bases, with 19 bases spanning the gap. The CDR3 DNA follows: TGTGCCAGCAGCTTGGGGTCGGGGGGCGCGTTTGTTAATTCACCCCTCCACTTT. This codes for CASSLGSGGAFVNSPLHF.

The chain has TRBV5-1 and TRBJ2-7; 7 positions match TRBD2. Germline V gives CDR1 SGHRS, CDR2 YFSETQ. This CDR3 has 14 amino acids. The trim removed 5 bases at V and 3 bases at J, leaving 8 bases unmatched. The CDR3 nucleotides are TGCGCCAGCAGTTTAGGACTAGAGGGCTACGAGCAGTACTTC. Its protein is CASSLGLEGYEQYF.

The chain combines TRBV27 with TRBJ2-3, with D maybe TRBD2 (6 bases). CDR3 length: 15 amino acids. Looked up from germline, CDR1 is MNHEY and CDR2 is SMNVEV (reference sequence). The V gene lost 6 bases and the J gene lost 0 bases, with 13 bases spanning the gap. The CDR3 sequence is CASSLEGFSTDTQYF. The CDR3 DNA follows: TGTGCCAGCAGCCTGGAGGGGTTTAGCACAGATACGCAGTATTTT.

The V call is TRBV29-1, the J call TRBJ1-1, with 7 bases aligning to TRBD1. CDR1 SQVTM and CDR2 ANQGSEA come from the germline V gene. The CDR3 runs to 13 residues. V trimming: 3 bases; J trimming: 6 bases; junction bases outside the gene matches: 7. The CDR3 nucleotides read TGCAGCGTTGAGCATCTCAGGGGGGCTGAAGCTTTCTTT. Translation: CSVEHLRGAEAFF.

The chain is built from TRBV19 and TRBJ2-1; TRBD1 matches at 8 bases. The CDR3 has 17 amino acids. Germline CDR1 and CDR2: LNHDA and SQIVND (reference sequence). V lost 1 base and J lost 4; bases outside the gene matches: 9. CDR3 loop: CASSIGSRQGRYNEQFF. CDR3 bases: TGTGCCAGTAGTATAGGTTCTCGACAGGGGAGATACAATGAGCAGTTCTTC.

The rearrangement joins TRBV5-1 to TRBJ1-4, with 9 bases aligning to TRBD1. The J segment lost 7 bases and the V segment lost 0 bases, leaving 4 bases of the junction unmatched. CDR3 length: 15 residues. The V gene's germline CDR1 is SGHRS and CDR2 YFSETQ. CDR3 region: CASSLGTGDPEKLFF. The CDR3 region has the DNA TGCGCCAGCAGCTTGGGGACAGGGGATCCTGAAAAACTGTTTTTT.

J is TRBJ1-6 and V is TRBV5-8, with TRBD1 identical over 7 bases. The CDR3 runs to 17 residues. CDR1 SGHTS and CDR2 YDEGEE come from the germline V gene. V dropped 4 bases and J dropped 0; count of bases not matched to a gene: 7. The DNA of the CDR3 is TGTGCCAGCAGCATAACGACAGGGAGCTCCTATAATTCACCCCTCCACTTT. Encoded protein: CASSITTGSSYNSPLHF.

A single count supports this clone. The rearrangement links TRBV5-1 to TRBJ2-3; TRBD1 matches at 12 bases. Germline V gene lookup returns CDR1 SGHRS and CDR2 YFSETQ. V was clipped by 4 bases and J by 14 bases; unmatched bases: 17. The CDR3 has 16 amino acids. CDR3 sequence: CASSLWDRGRKVQRYF. The CDR3 bases are TGCGCCAGCAGCCTGTGGGACAGGGGGCGCAAGGTCCAAAGGTATTTT.

This chain uses TRBV5-1 with TRBJ2-3, with a possible D match to TRBD1 (5 bases). The CDR3 covers 13 residues. Trimming left V 4 bases short and J 5 bases short, with 11 bases between. The V gene's germline CDR1 is SGHRS and CDR2 YFSETQ. The CDR3 protein is CASSDQGKDTQYF. The CDR3 DNA reads TGCGCCAGCAGCGACCAGGGAAAAGATACGCAGTATTTT.